This TCR beta chain was captured in a study of monozygotic twins with inflammatory bowel disease. TCRdb reprocessed the 5' RACE reads and stores each CDR3 protein as one record, lacking DNA. The table lists about 330,000 distinct CDR3 sequences. CDR3 length: 16 amino acids. The germline V gene has CDR1 SEHNR and CDR2 FQNEAQ (reference sequence). This rearrangement joins TRBV7-9 to TRBJ1-3; the D call from TCRdb, TRBD1, cannot be confirmed without DNA. This TCR came from a human donor with ulcerative colitis or Crohn's disease, or a healthy co-twin of an affected twin (not recorded which). The source material was blood. CDR3: CASSLSPGLFGNTIYF.